These 14 T cell receptor beta chains were sequenced from one sample in a study of blood T cell repertoires in COVID-19. Repertoires were generated with immunoSEQ multiplex PCR, while TCRdb's copy carries only in-frame clones and drops some. The sample lists some 270,000 clones; around 90% were seen once. The specimen was PBMCs or T cells enriched from blood (not recorded which). These receptors were collected from a middle-aged woman who had recovered from COVID-19.

This clone appeared a few times. This chain uses TRBV3-1 (or the pseudogene TRBV3-2) with TRBJ2-2; tentatively, D is TRBD2 (6 bases). The V end was cut by 5 bases, the J end by 2 bases, with 12 bases between. The CDR3 has 15 residues. Germline V CDR1 and CDR2: LGHDT, YNNKEL (reference sequence). CDR3 residues: CASSSRGTNTGELFF. The CDR3, as DNA: TGTGCCAGCAGCAGCCGGGGGACTAACACCGGGGAGCTGTTTTTT.

V gene TRBV5-5 combines with J gene TRBJ1-5; D possibly corresponds to TRBD1 (6 bases). Germline V gives CDR1 SGHKS, CDR2 YYEKEE (reference sequence). There are 15 residues in the CDR3. V lost 0 bases and J 6 bases, leaving 13 bases between the germline ends. The CDR3 region is CASSLVSGQGQPQHF. CDR3 in DNA: TGTGCCAGCAGCTTGGTTTCGGGACAAGGTCAGCCCCAGCATTTT.

This chain joins TRBV5-1 and TRBJ1-2; TRBD1 is a possible D gene (6 bases). Germline values: CDR1 SGHRS, CDR2 YFSETQ. Deletions cut 5 bases from V and 5 bases from J, with 16 bases between. The CDR3 has 14 amino acids. For the CDR3, the DNA is TGCGCCAGCAGAATTTCACAGGGTGAATATGGCTACACCTTC. Encoded protein: CASRISQGEYGYTF.

This chain uses TRBV2 with TRBJ1-6; 7 positions match TRBD1. The CDR3 totals 17 residues. V lost 5 bases, J lost 7 bases, and 14 bases stayed unmatched. CDR1 and CDR2 (germline): SNHLY, FYNNEI. This chain's CDR3 is CASSQGPGQPQNSPLHF. For the CDR3, the DNA is TGTGCCAGCAGTCAAGGCCCGGGACAGCCTCAAAATTCACCCCTCCACTTT. Filled out from reference TRBV2 and TRBJ1-6, the complete variable domain reads EPEVTQTPSHQVTQMGQEVILRCVPISNHLYFYWYRQILGQKVEFLVSFYNNEISEKSEIFDDQFSVERPDGSNFTLKIRSTKLEDSAMYFCASSQGPGQPQNSPLHFGNGTRLTVT.

The CDR3 sequence is CASSYGLAGETQYF. Written as DNA, the CDR3 is TGTGCCAGCTCCTACGGACTAGCGGGAGAGACCCAGTACTTC. The V gene is TRBV18, the J gene TRBJ2-5; TRBD2 matches at 11 bases. The CDR3 is 14 amino acids. The trim removed 6 bases at V and 4 bases at J, leaving 4 bases unmatched. Germline loops: CDR1 KGHSH, CDR2 LQKENI.

This chain joins TRBV4-3 and TRBJ2-3; 8 bases agree with TRBD2. V lost 1 base to trimming and J lost 3 bases; unmatched junction nucleotides: 9. Germline V gene data show CDR1 as LGHNA and CDR2 as YSLEER. The CDR3 length is 17 residues. The CDR3 DNA sequence: TGCGCCAGCAGCCAAGCTTCGAGCGGGAGTGTGACAGATACGCAGTATTTT. This codes for CASSQASSGSVTDTQYF.

The V gene is TRBV18, the J gene TRBJ1-3, with a tentative D call TRBD1 (5 bases). The germline V and J ends were trimmed by 1 base and 1 base, with 11 bases remaining between them. CDR1 and CDR2 (germline): KGHSH, LQKENI. CDR3 length: 16 residues. The CDR3 sequence: CASSPRSTDSGNTIYF. The CDR3 coding sequence is TGTGCCAGCTCACCACGCTCGACAGATTCTGGAAACACCATATATTTT.

Written as DNA, the CDR3 is TGTGCCAGCAGCTTAGAATTGGACAGGGGGTTGGGTCAGCCCCAGCATTTT. It specifies CASSLELDRGLGQPQHF. The V call is TRBV7-9, the J call TRBJ1-5, with TRBD1 identical over 10 bases. Germline V CDR1 and CDR2: SEHNR, FQNEAQ (reference sequence). The CDR3 consists of 17 residues. Trimming took 1 base from V and 6 from J; bases not matched to a gene: 9.

The CDR3 sequence is CASSGGQGIVWQPQHF. The CDR3 DNA is TGTGCCAGCAGTGGGGGACAGGGAATAGTGTGGCAGCCCCAGCATTTT. This chain uses TRBV2 with TRBJ1-5, with 9 bases that match TRBD1. The CDR3 is made up of 16 amino acids. The V gene end was trimmed by 4 bases and the J gene end by 7 bases; junction bases not matched to a gene: 11. Germline V CDR1 and CDR2: SNHLY, FYNNEI.

This chain links TRBV6-4 with TRBJ1-1; 7 bases map to TRBD1. CDR3 length: 16 amino acids. The trim removed 6 bases at V and 2 bases at J, leaving 12 bases unmatched. CDR1 and CDR2 from the germline V gene are MRHNA and SNTAGT. The CDR3 nucleotides read TGTGCCAGCAGGGACGTAGGGGGGACAGCAAACACTGAAGCTTTCTTT. Its protein product is CASRDVGGTANTEAFF.

V and J are TRBV15 and TRBJ2-1, with TRBD1 matching 7 bases. J was trimmed by 0 bases and V by 2 bases; bases with no gene match: 4. This CDR3 contains 16 residues. The V gene's germline CDR1 is LNHNV and CDR2 YYDKDF (reference sequence). CDR3 nucleotide sequence: TGTGCCACCAGCAGAAACAGGGGACCCTCCTACAATGAGCAGTTCTTC. Translated, it gives CATSRNRGPSYNEQFF.

The V and J genes are TRBV5-1 and TRBJ2-7; D is ambiguous. Germline V CDR1 and CDR2: SGHRS, YFSETQ. V lost 0 bases and J 4 bases, leaving 14 bases between the germline ends. The CDR3 runs to 15 residues. CDR3 DNA: TGCGCCAGCAGCTTGGAACCCCCGGCGGAATACGAGCAGTACTTC. It encodes CASSLEPPAEYEQYF.

The chain uses TRBV27 and TRBJ2-7, with D maybe TRBD1 (6 bases). This CDR3 contains 13 residues. The germline CDR1 and CDR2 sequences are MNHEY and SMNVEV (reference sequence). Trimming took off 3 bases at V and 2 bases at J, with 8 bases between the two ends. The CDR3 bases are TGTGCCAGCAGTTTTAACAGGGCCTACGAGCAGTACTTC. Its protein product is CASSFNRAYEQYF.

J is TRBJ1-5 and V is TRBV19; the D gene is possibly TRBD1 (6 bases). The V and J ends lost 3 bases and 1 base respectively, with 13 bases between them. Germline assignment: CDR1 LNHDA and CDR2 SQIVND (reference sequence). This CDR3 is built from 16 residues. Here the CDR3 DNA reads TGTGCCAGTAGTATGAACAGGGCGCCCAGCAATCAGCCCCAGCATTTT. It encodes CASSMNRAPSNQPQHF.